This TCR beta chain appears in the sequencing data of a study of regulatory T cells in long-lasting Graves disease. The time point is: newly diagnosed GD, antithyroid drugs for less than 3 months. Generation of the TCR library employed RNA extracted from PBMCs. Trimming shortened V by 2 bases and J by 2 bases, and 12 bases separated the two germline ends. The CDR3 covers 16 residues. Germline lookup yields CDR1 MNHEY and CDR2 SVGAGI. CDR3 regions were amplified by Arm-PCR using iRepertoire HTBI primers to build TCR beta libraries. Using its own MiXCR run on the multiplex PCR reads, TCRdb lists one record per CDR3 protein. Of roughly 610,000 distinct CDR3 sequences listed, 15% to 20% are singletons. This clonotype was seen many times. Another study also made use of these data, one on T cells in Graves' hyperthyroidism and ophthalmopathy.

This sequence originates from a man aged 18 to 35 with Graves disease. The sequenced sample was peripheral blood mononuclear cells (PBMCs), obtained at new diagnosis, from a patient treated with antithyroid drugs. The rearrangement links TRBV6-5 to TRBJ2-2; D could derive from TRBD1 or TRBD2 (5 bases each). The CDR3 nucleotides are TGTGCCAGCAGTTACCGGGACCCCATCAACACCGGGGAGCTGTTTTTT. Translation gives CASSYRDPINTGELFF.